This TCR beta chain originates from a study of T-cell memory formation after mild COVID-19. Background on the study: TCR clusters mostly belonged to single donors. Study-wide findings and caveats: Contracting CD8+ clones were enriched in EMRA, CD4+ mainly in CM and EM.

This clonotype was counted only a few times. The antigen remains undetermined. The V gene end was trimmed by 2 bases and the J gene end by 3 bases; junction bases not matched to a gene: 8. The CDR3 has 17 residues. The germline gives CDR1 MGHRA, CDR2 YSYEKL. UMIs and sample barcodes were carried by the TCR alpha and TCR beta cDNA libraries that 5'RACE produced using constant-segment primers. TCRdb re-analysed the 5' RACE reads in MiXCR, keeping a single row per CDR3 protein. This sample yields 380,000 or so distinct CDR3 sequences, of which about 13% are seen a single time; around a fifth belongs to the top ten.

The rearrangement links TRBV4-1 to TRBJ1-5, with TRBD1 matching over 9 bases. The sequenced sample was PBMCs or a T cell subset sorted from them (not recorded which). This TCR was sampled from a man between 18 and 35 years old who had mild COVID-19 (a few samples of this study predate the infection). Cell type and time point are not known. The CDR3 DNA is TGCGCCAGCAGCCAAACATCCGGGACAGGGTACAATCAGCCCCAGCATTTT. It is translated as CASSQTSGTGYNQPQHF.